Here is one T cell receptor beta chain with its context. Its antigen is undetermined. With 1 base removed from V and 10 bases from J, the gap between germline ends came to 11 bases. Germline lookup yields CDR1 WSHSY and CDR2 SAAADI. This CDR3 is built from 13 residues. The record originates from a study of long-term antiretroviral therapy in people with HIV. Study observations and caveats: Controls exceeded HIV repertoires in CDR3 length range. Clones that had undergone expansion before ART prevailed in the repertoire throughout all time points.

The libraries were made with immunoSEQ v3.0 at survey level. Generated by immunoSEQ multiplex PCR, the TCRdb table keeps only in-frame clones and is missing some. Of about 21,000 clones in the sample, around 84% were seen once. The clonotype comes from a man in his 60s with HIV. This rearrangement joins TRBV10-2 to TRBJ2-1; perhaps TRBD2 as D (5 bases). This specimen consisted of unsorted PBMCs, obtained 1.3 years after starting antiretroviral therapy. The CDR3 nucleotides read TGCGCCAGCAGTGAGTGGACTGCTGGGGAGCAGTTCTTC. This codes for CASSEWTAGEQFF.